The TCR beta chain under discussion was sequenced for a study of cytomegalovirus exposure and HLA in healthy donors. On the study more broadly: The study placed about 86% of its approximately 430 genotyped donors in the Caucasian-associated ancestry cluster.

Notes on the study in general: V segments that were indistinguishable, TRBV6-2 and TRBV6-3 among them, were omitted from analysis.

PCR amplification relied on 60 Vbeta primers (plus 13 Jbeta primers). Source study methods: There were tens of millions of unique TCR beta chains by a later count, and about 12 million of them were shared. TCRdb keeps only in-frame clones here, not all; method: immunoSEQ multiplex PCR. That table gives V, J and clone size, and the DNA gave D and trimming. Among approximately 85,000 clones, around 62% were seen once, and the ten largest hold 5.5%. The CDR3 sequence is 16 residues long. J gave up 3 bases and V 10 bases, and 13 bases lay outside the gene matches. This clone was detected once. The target antigen is unknown.

The source material was PBMCs. The chain carries TRBV6-7 and TRBJ2-3, with 10 bases lining up with TRBD2. TRBV6-7 belongs to the ORF category, with a function that is uncertain. The source of this sequence is a woman aged 25 to 39 in good health and CMV-seropositive. The CDR3 DNA sequence: TGTGCCACGCACATACAAGGTAGCGGGGGGACAGATACGCAGTATTTT. This gives the protein CATHIQGSGGTDTQYF.